The 26 T cell receptor beta chains listed next were all sequenced from one sample in a study of persistence of HIV-infected CD4 T cells. The stimulus was an HIV-1 Gag 15-mer peptide pool, approximately 0.93 ug/peptide/mL. Sorting selected CD4+ T cells upregulating both CD40 ligand and CD69. These TCRs are of unknown antigen specificity. The libraries were made with immunoSEQ version 4 in survey mode. The assay was immunoSEQ multiplex PCR, and TCRdb's table has in-frame clones only and misses some. The table shows 7,500 to 9,500 clones, with around 82% occurring only once. The source was CD4+ T cells sorted from PBMCs after approximately 20-hour stimulation, collected from a patient who received antiretroviral therapy. These TCRs come from an adult woman with HIV who was CMV-seropositive.

This clone turned up a few times. The chain couples TRBV28 to TRBJ1-3; D is uncertain. This CDR3 comprises 14 residues. Trimming took off 5 bases at V and 4 bases at J, with 12 bases between the two ends. Germline assignment: CDR1 MDHEN and CDR2 SYDVKM. CDR3 nucleotides: TGTGCCAGCAGTAAATCCTTCAGGGGAAACACCATATATTTT. This encodes CASSKSFRGNTIYF.

This chain uses TRBV6-6 with TRBJ1-1, with D unresolved. The V end lost 2 bases, the J end lost 6 bases, and 7 bases lay between the germline ends. There are 12 residues in the CDR3. Germline CDR1 reads MNHNY; CDR2 reads SVGAGI (reference sequence). This CDR3 reads CASSYDGSEAFF. The CDR3, as DNA: TGTGCCAGCAGTTACGATGGTTCTGAAGCTTTCTTT.

The chain recombines TRBV7-9 with TRBJ2-5, with D perhaps matching TRBD1 (6 bases). Between the trimmed V and J ends, which lost 0 bases and 1 base, there was a span of 9 bases. Germline V lookup: CDR1 SEHNR, CDR2 FQNEAQ (reference sequence). The CDR3 contains 15 residues. The CDR3 reads CASSLAQGPQETQYF. CDR3 DNA: TGTGCCAGCAGCTTAGCTCAGGGGCCCCAAGAGACCCAGTACTTC.

The gene calls are TRBV18 and TRBJ1-1; D unclear. V lost 0 bases to trimming and J lost 8 bases, with 10 bases between them. Germline CDR1 and CDR2: KGHSH and LQKENI. The CDR3 has 13 amino acids. The CDR3 region has the DNA TGTGCCAGCTCACCACCCACAGCCCAAGAAGCTTTCTTT. It specifies CASSPPTAQEAFF.

This clone turned up a few times. This chain joins TRBV6-5 and TRBJ1-1; D ambiguous. Per germline, CDR1 MNHEY and CDR2 SVGAGI. V shed 4 bases and J shed 3 bases, with 3 bases lying between them. The CDR3 has 11 residues. The CDR3 loop is CASSSDTEAFF. The CDR3 DNA follows: TGTGCCAGCAGTTCAGACACTGAAGCTTTCTTT.

The chain joins TRBV7-2 to TRBJ1-6; D is unclear. With 2 bases removed from V and 6 bases from J, the gap between germline ends came to 11 bases. This CDR3 is 15 amino acids long. Germline V gene lookup returns CDR1 SGHTA and CDR2 FQGNSA. The CDR3 reads CASSLSQLSNSPLHF. The CDR3 nucleotides read TGTGCCAGCAGCTTATCCCAGCTCAGTAATTCACCCCTCCACTTT.

Only one count was recorded for this clone. The chain recombines TRBV11-3 with TRBJ2-7; tentatively, D is TRBD2 (6 bases). CDR3 length: 19 residues. Trimming took 5 bases from V and 0 from J, leaving 26 bases between them. Germline V gene data show CDR1 as SGHNT and CDR2 as YENEEA. The CDR3 loop is CASSPRGKGAPGDSYEQYF. The CDR3 nucleotides read TGTGCCAGCAGCCCTCGAGGGAAAGGGGCCCCGGGAGACTCCTACGAGCAGTACTTC.

V usage is TRBV29-1 and J usage is TRBJ1-2; the match to TRBD1 covers 7 bases. CDR3 length: 15 residues. Germline CDR1 is SQVTM and CDR2 is ANQGSEA. The V and J ends lost 7 bases and 4 bases, in that order; junction bases with no gene match: 15. The CDR3 DNA reads as TGCAGCGCCGGGAGGGGGCAGGGAAAAACCTATGGCTACACCTTC. This sequence encodes CSAGRGQGKTYGYTF.

The rearrangement uses TRBV7-2 and TRBJ2-3; 14 nucleotides agree with TRBD2. Trimming cost V 2 bases and J 0 bases; bases outside gene matches: 7. Per the germline V gene, CDR1 is SGHTA and CDR2 is FQGNSA. CDR3 length equals 19 residues. In nucleotides, the CDR3 is TGTGCCAGCAGCTTAAAACGAGGACTAGCGGGGGGCAGCACAGATACGCAGTATTTT. Its protein product is CASSLKRGLAGGSTDTQYF.

A few counts support this clone. The V and J genes are TRBV4-2 and TRBJ1-2; D perhaps matches TRBD1 (5 bases). V lost 4 bases to trimming and J lost 4 bases, with 19 bases between them. This CDR3 is built from 16 residues. Germline assignment: CDR1 LGHNA and CDR2 YNFKEQ. The CDR3 nucleotides read TGTGCCAGCAGCCGGATCGAGGGGAGCCGGGGCTATGGCTACACCTTC. This gives the protein CASSRIEGSRGYGYTF.

This rearrangement joins TRBV7-9 to TRBJ1-2, with 9 bases that match TRBD1. The CDR3 contains 16 residues. The germline CDR1 and CDR2 sequences are SEHNR and FQNEAQ (reference sequence). The ends lost 4 bases at V and 2 bases at J; junction bases unmatched: 8. CDR3 in DNA: TGTGCCAGCAGCTCCCTCCGGGACAGGGCCAACTATGGCTACACCTTC. This codes for CASSSLRDRANYGYTF.

The chain combines TRBV6-6 with TRBJ2-2; D gene unclear. V lost 6 bases, J lost 5 bases, and 7 bases lay in between. CDR1 is MNHNY, CDR2 SVGAGI, per germline (reference sequence). The CDR3 is 12 amino acids. CDR3 sequence reads: CASRSQTGELFF. For the CDR3, the DNA is TGTGCCAGCAGGAGCCAAACCGGGGAGCTGTTTTTT.

V gene TRBV7-2 combines with J gene TRBJ1-1, with 8 bases matching TRBD1. The ends lost 6 bases at V and 6 bases at J; junction bases unmatched: 9. Germline loops: CDR1 SGHTA, CDR2 FQGNSA. The CDR3 has 14 residues. This chain's CDR3 is CASSFTGGLAEAFF. The CDR3 region has the DNA TGTGCCAGCAGTTTTACAGGGGGTTTAGCTGAAGCTTTCTTT.

This clone came up a few times. The chain uses TRBV14 and TRBJ1-2; D call uncertain. This CDR3 has 13 amino acids. From germline, CDR1 is SGHDN and CDR2 FVKESK. With 0 bases removed from V and 2 bases from J, the gap between germline ends came to 4 bases. The CDR3 coding sequence is TGTGCCAGCAGCCAAGACAGAAACTATGGCTACACCTTC. It codes for CASSQDRNYGYTF.

The chain has TRBV19 and TRBJ2-1, with 8 bases lining up with TRBD1. V was pared by 4 bases and J by 6 bases, with 8 bases of the junction left unmatched. Germline CDR1 and CDR2: LNHDA and SQIVND (reference sequence). The CDR3 has 15 amino acids. DNA for the CDR3: TGTGCCAGTAGTACGGACAGGGTAAGGTTCAATGAGCAGTTCTTC. Translation gives CASSTDRVRFNEQFF.

The rearrangement uses TRBV3-1 (or the pseudogene TRBV3-2) and TRBJ2-6, with D possibly matching TRBD2 (5 bases). The CDR3 loop spans 16 amino acids. Germline CDR1 reads LGHDT; CDR2 reads YNNKEL (reference sequence). Trimming cost V 4 bases and J 2 bases, with 12 bases left between them. Here the CDR3 reads CASSRQRGTGANVLTF. CDR3 bases: TGTGCCAGCAGCCGACAACGGGGTACTGGGGCCAACGTCCTGACTTTC.

By frequency in the sample, this clone is medium-sized. The chain combines TRBV5-4 with TRBJ2-7, with a tentative D call TRBD2 (5 bases). Trimming stripped 5 bases from V and 2 bases from J, with 14 bases between. CDR3 length equals 14 residues. Germline-derived CDR1 and CDR2 are SGHNT and YYREEE (reference sequence). CDR3 coding DNA: TGTGCCAGCAGACCGAGGGCAGGAACCTACGAGCAGTACTTC. Translation: CASRPRAGTYEQYF.

This rearrangement joins TRBV15 to TRBJ1-5; D is ambiguous. The V gene lost 1 base and the J gene lost 8 bases, with 12 bases spanning the gap. This CDR3 spans 14 amino acids. Germline V CDR1 and CDR2: LNHNV, YYDKDF (reference sequence). The CDR3 nucleotides read TGTGCCACCAGCAGAGTCGGGAAAAGTGAGCCCCAGCATTTT. This translates into CATSRVGKSEPQHF.

The V call is TRBV4-3, the J call TRBJ1-2; unclear D gene. Looked up from germline, CDR1 is LGHNA and CDR2 is YSLEER. The CDR3 has 15 residues. Trimming cost V 0 bases and J 4 bases, with 12 bases left between them. CDR3 in amino acids: CASSQEGGGPYGYTF. The CDR3 DNA is TGCGCCAGCAGCCAAGAGGGAGGCGGACCCTATGGCTACACCTTC.

The V gene is TRBV7-3, the J gene TRBJ1-1; a weak D match, TRBD1 (6 bases). Germline lookup yields CDR1 SGHTA and CDR2 FQGTGA. The ends were cut back, 0 bases at V and 6 bases at J, with 14 bases in the middle. CDR3 size: 15 residues. As DNA, the CDR3 is TGTGCCAGCAGCTTAACGGGCAGGGGAGGGGCTGAAGCTTTCTTT. As protein: CASSLTGRGGAEAFF.

The chain joins TRBV19 to TRBJ1-2; D is uncertain. Trimming left V 7 bases short and J 8 bases short, with 14 bases between. The CDR3 is 12 residues long. Germline V gene lookup returns CDR1 LNHDA and CDR2 SQIVND (reference sequence). DNA for the CDR3: TGTGCCAGTATGGGCAGGATGGCGGGCTACACCTTC. This codes for CASMGRMAGYTF.

The chain couples TRBV2 to TRBJ1-5, with a possible D match to TRBD1 (5 bases). Deletions cut 9 bases from V and 8 bases from J, with 20 bases between. CDR3 length: 14 residues. Germline assignment: CDR1 SNHLY and CDR2 FYNNEI. The DNA of the CDR3 is TGTGCCAGTACTGATCAGGGTGCCCGGGAGCCCCAGCATTTT. Residues: CASTDQGAREPQHF. The whole variable domain, filled in from reference TRBV2 and TRBJ1-5, reads EPEVTQTPSHQVTQMGQEVILRCVPISNHLYFYWYRQILGQKVEFLVSFYNNEISEKSEIFDDQFSVERPDGSNFTLKIRSTKLEDSAMYFCASTDQGAREPQHFGDGTRLSIL.

This clone came up once. The genes are TRBV21-1 and TRBJ1-1; the D segment call TRBD1 is taken from the table without a DNA check. TRBV21-1 is marked as a pseudogene. This CDR3 comprises 17 residues. CDR3 DNA: TGTGCCAGCAGCAAAGGGGCGGTTAGGGGGATGAACACTGAAGCTTTCTTT. It translates to CASSKGAVRGMNTEAFF.

This clone was counted only a few times. This chain connects TRBV5-4 to TRBJ2-3; 7 positions match TRBD2. With 0 bases clipped from V and 3 bases from J, the junction kept 4 bases outside the gene matches. The CDR3 extends over 15 amino acids. Germline CDR1 and CDR2: SGHNT and YYREEE (reference sequence). The CDR3: CASSLAGLQTDTQYF. CDR3 nucleotides: TGTGCCAGCAGCTTGGCGGGACTACAAACAGATACGCAGTATTTT.

This clone ranks as medium-sized. This sequence joins TRBV4-3 and TRBJ1-2; D unclear. Germline CDR1 LGHNA, CDR2 YSLEER. Trimming removed 4 bases at V and 4 bases at J, with 19 bases between. There are 16 residues in the CDR3. The CDR3 is CASSPHPAQRFYGYTF. CDR3 DNA sequence: TGCGCCAGCAGCCCCCACCCGGCACAGCGCTTCTATGGCTACACCTTC.

This rearrangement joins TRBV30 to TRBJ2-7; 7 bases are a match to TRBD2. V shed 4 bases and J 10 bases; nucleotides not matched to a gene: 7. The CDR3 is 11 amino acids. Germline CDR1 GTSNPN, CDR2 SVGIG (reference sequence). CDR3 sequence reads: CAWIQRGEQYF. The CDR3 nucleotides are TGTGCCTGGATTCAGCGGGGAGAACAGTACTTC. The whole variable domain, remainder taken from reference TRBV30 and TRBJ2-7, is SQTIHQWPATLVQPVGSPLSLECTVEGTSNPNLYWYRQAAGRGLQLLFYSVGIGQISSEVPQNLSASRPQDRQFILSSKKLLLSDSGFYLCAWIQRGEQYFGPGTRLTVT.